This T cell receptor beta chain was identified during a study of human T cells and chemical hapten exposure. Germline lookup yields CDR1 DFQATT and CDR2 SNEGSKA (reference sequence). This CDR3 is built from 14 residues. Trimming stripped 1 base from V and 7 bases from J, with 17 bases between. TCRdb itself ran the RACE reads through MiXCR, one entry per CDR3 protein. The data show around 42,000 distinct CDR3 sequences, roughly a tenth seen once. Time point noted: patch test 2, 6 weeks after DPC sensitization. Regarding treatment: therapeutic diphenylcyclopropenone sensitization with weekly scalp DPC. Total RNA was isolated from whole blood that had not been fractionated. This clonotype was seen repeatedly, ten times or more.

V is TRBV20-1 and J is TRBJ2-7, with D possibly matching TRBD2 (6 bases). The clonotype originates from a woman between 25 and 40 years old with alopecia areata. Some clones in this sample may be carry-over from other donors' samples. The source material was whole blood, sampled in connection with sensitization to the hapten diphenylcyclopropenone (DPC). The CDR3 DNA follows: TGCAGTGCTAGAGTTCTAGCGAGGACTGGTGAGCAGTACTTC. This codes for CSARVLARTGEQYF.